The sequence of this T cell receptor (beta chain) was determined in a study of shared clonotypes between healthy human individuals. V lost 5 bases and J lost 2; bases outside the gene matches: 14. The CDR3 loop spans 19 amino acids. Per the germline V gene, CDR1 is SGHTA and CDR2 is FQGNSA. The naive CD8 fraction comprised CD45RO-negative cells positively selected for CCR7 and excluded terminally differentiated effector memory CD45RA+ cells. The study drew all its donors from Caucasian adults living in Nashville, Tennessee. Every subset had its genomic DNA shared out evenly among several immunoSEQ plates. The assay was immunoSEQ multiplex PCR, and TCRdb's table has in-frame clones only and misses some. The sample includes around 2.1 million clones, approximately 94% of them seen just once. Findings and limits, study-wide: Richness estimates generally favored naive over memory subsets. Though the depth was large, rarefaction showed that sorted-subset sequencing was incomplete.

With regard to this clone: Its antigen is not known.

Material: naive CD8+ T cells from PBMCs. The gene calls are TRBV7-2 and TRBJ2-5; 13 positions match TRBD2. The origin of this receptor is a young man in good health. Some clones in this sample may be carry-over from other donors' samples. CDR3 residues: CASSPRLAGGLGGQETQYF. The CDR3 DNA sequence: TGTGCCAGCAGCCCCCGACTAGCGGGAGGCCTCGGGGGTCAAGAGACCCAGTACTTC.